A selection of T cell receptor beta chains follows, all from one sample in a study of post-analysis software for immune sequencing data. A single record per CDR3 protein comes from TCRdb applying MiXCR to the PCR reads. The table includes some 800,000 distinct CDR3 sequences, 46% detected once. What was sequenced was blood. These receptors came from a girl aged 10-17 years with multiple sclerosis. Both conserved end residues are part of each CDR3. Each record gives: clone size, J gene, V gene, D gene, CDR3 protein, CDR3 DNA. The D gene is left open where the match is weak. Expanded clones are given a class, and other clones once, few, many or no size at all.

few | TRBJ2-3 | TRBV29-1 | - | CSVQITDTQYF | TGCAGCGTCCAAATCACAGATACGCAGTATTTT
- | TRBJ2-1 | TRBV3-1 | TRBD2 | CASSPSAGVHSYNEQFF | TGTGCCAGCAGCCCGTCGGCGGGAGTGCACTCCTACAATGAGCAGTTCTTC
- | TRBJ2-3 | TRBV27 | TRBD2 | CASSKGLAGTDTQYF | TGTGCCAGCAGCAAAGGACTAGCGGGTACAGATACGCAGTATTTT
- | TRBJ2-7 | TRBV12-3/TRBV12-4 | TRBD2 | CASSAPTSAWEYEQYF | TGTGCCAGCAGTGCCCCGACTAGCGCGTGGGAGTACGAGCAGTACTTC
few | TRBJ2-7 | TRBV18 | - | CASSTGPRTYEQYF | TGTGCCAGCTCAACGGGACCCCGAACCTACGAGCAGTACTTC
few | TRBJ2-6 | TRBV6-5 | - | CASSPRTSGANVLTF | TGTGCCAGCAGCCCTCGGACCTCTGGGGCCAACGTCCTGACTTTC
many | TRBJ2-7 | TRBV4-1 | TRBD2 | CASSQGLAYEQYF | TGCGCCAGCAGCCAGGGACTAGCGTACGAGCAGTACTTC
few | TRBJ2-7 | TRBV6-5 | TRBD2 | CASSRSGEGAYEQYF | TGTGCCAGCAGTCGCAGCGGGGAAGGTGCCTACGAGCAGTACTTC
- | TRBJ2-7 | TRBV6-6 | - | CASSYLGIEQYF | TGTGCCAGCAGTTACTTAGGGATAGAGCAGTACTTC
few | TRBJ2-6 | TRBV15 | - | CATSRLSLRSGANVLTF | TGTGCCACCAGCAGGCTTTCACTCAGAAGCGGGGCCAACGTCCTGACTTTC
- | TRBJ2-5 | TRBV7-3 | - | CASSLGRGPQETQYF | TGTGCCAGCAGCTTAGGTCGGGGGCCGCAAGAGACCCAGTACTTC
- | TRBJ2-1 | TRBV9 | TRBD2 | CASSERLAGVNEQFF | TGTGCCAGCAGCGAAAGACTAGCGGGAGTCAATGAGCAGTTCTTC
- | TRBJ2-1 | TRBV7-6 | TRBD2 | CASSSALTSGYNEQFF | TGTGCCAGCAGCTCCGCCCTGACTAGCGGCTACAATGAGCAGTTCTTC
- | TRBJ2-1 | TRBV4-2 | TRBD2 | CASSQERLADEQFF | TGTGCCAGCAGCCAAGAGCGCCTAGCGGATGAGCAGTTCTTC
- | TRBJ2-3 | TRBV15 | TRBD2 | CATASELAVTDTQYF | TGTGCCACCGCAAGCGAACTAGCGGTCACAGATACGCAGTATTTT